A selection of T cell receptor beta chains follows, all from one sample in a study of blood T cell repertoires in COVID-19. The repertoire was sequenced with immunoSEQ multiplex PCR; TCRdb's copy has only in-frame clones and lacks some. The repertoire consists of roughly 500,000 clones, with more than 75% occurring once and the leading ten covering over 1.5%. Sequencing input: PBMCs or T cells enriched from blood (not recorded which). These receptors were taken from a middle-aged woman who had recovered from COVID-19. CDR3s include the opening cysteine and the closing phenylalanine or tryptophan. The D gene is left open where the match is weak. Where a row states a size, it is once, few, many or the class of an expanded clone; other rows omit it.

v_gene	d_gene	abundance	j_gene	CDR3nt	CDR3aa
TRBV3-1/TRBV3-2	TRBD2	-	TRBJ2-7	TGTGCCAGCAGCCAACGAATGACTAGCGACGTTTCCCTACGGGCCTACGAGCAGTACTTC	CASSQRMTSDVSLRAYEQYF
TRBV7-2	TRBD1	-	TRBJ1-2	TGTGCCAGCAGCTGGGGACAGGGACTCAACTATGGCTACACCTTC	CASSWGQGLNYGYTF
TRBV5-1	TRBD2	-	TRBJ2-3	TGCGCCAGCAGCCCCGGGACTAGCGGGAGCACAGATACGCAGTATTTT	CASSPGTSGSTDTQYF
TRBV9	TRBD2	-	TRBJ2-7	TGTGCCAGCAGCGTAGCCTCTAGCGGGATTATCTCCTACGAGCAGTACTTC	CASSVASSGIISYEQYF
TRBV19	-	many	TRBJ1-6	TGTGCCAGTAGTAAACAGCCGTCCACCAATTCACCCCTCCACTTT	CASSKQPSTNSPLHF
TRBV29-1	TRBD1	-	TRBJ1-6	TGCAGCGTCCAGACAGGGGCCTTTAATTCACCCCTCCACTTT	CSVQTGAFNSPLHF
TRBV7-2	-	-	TRBJ2-7	TGTGCCAGCAGTGTCGCCTACGAGCAGTACTTC	CASSVAYEQYF
TRBV12-3/TRBV12-4	-	-	TRBJ2-2	TGTGCCAGCAGAATAGAGAACACCGGGGAGCTGTTTTTT	CASRIENTGELFF
TRBV6-5	-	few	TRBJ1-3	TGTGCCAGCAGTAGCAACTCTGGAAACACCATATATTTT	CASSSNSGNTIYF
TRBV7-9	-	once	TRBJ1-3	TGTGCCAGCAGCCCTTCCATAGGGGCGGCTGGAAACACCATATATTTT	CASSPSIGAAGNTIYF
TRBV29-1	TRBD1	-	TRBJ1-2	TGCAGCGATTGGGACCTATTAGGGACAGATGACACCTTC	CSDWDLLGTDDTF
TRBV4-3	TRBD1	-	TRBJ1-6	TGCGCCAGCAGCCAAGTGACAGGGTCGACTTCACCCCTCCACTTT	CASSQVTGSTSPLHF
TRBV28	-	once	TRBJ2-7	TGTGCCAGCGAGGGACTCCCCTCCTACGAGCAGTACTTC	CASEGLPSYEQYF
TRBV6-1	TRBD1	-	TRBJ1-2	TGTGCCAGCAGTGAAGTAACAGGGGGCGCTGGTGGCTACACCTTC	CASSEVTGGAGGYTF
TRBV12-3/TRBV12-4	-	-	TRBJ2-3	TGTGCCAGCAGTTTTCCCTTCGATACGCAGTATTTT	CASSFPFDTQYF